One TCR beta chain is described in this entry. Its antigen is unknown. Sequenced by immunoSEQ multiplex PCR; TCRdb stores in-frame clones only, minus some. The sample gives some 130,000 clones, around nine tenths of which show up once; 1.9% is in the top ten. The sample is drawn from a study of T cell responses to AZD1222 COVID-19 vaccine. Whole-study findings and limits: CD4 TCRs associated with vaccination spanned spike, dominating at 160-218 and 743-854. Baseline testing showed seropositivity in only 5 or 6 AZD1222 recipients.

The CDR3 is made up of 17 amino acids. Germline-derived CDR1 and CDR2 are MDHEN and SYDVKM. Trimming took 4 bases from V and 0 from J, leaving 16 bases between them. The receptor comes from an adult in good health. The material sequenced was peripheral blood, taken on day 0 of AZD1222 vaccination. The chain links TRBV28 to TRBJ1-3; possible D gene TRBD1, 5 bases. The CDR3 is CASSSILGRGSGNTIYF. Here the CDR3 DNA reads TGTGCCAGCAGTTCCATACTGGGGCGAGGCTCTGGAAACACCATATATTTT.